This T cell receptor beta chain was identified during a study of blood T cell repertoires in COVID-19. Study at large: Donors in the United States, Italy and Spain gave samples during acute or convalescent COVID-19. Sample material is recorded as cDNA or gDNA derived from T cells, B-cell-depleted T cells, or PBMCs.

The CDR3 has 14 residues. V lost 2 bases, J lost 8 bases, and 14 bases lay in between. CDR1 is SGDLS, CDR2 YYNGEE, per germline. Using immunoSEQ multiplex PCR, the repertoire was profiled, and TCRdb retains in-frame clones only, with some absent. The data contain approximately 90,000 clones, 80% to 90% of them seen just once; the ten biggest clones take up around 5.3%. This clone was recorded once. The receptor comes from a woman at least 80 years old with acute or convalescent COVID-19. The V call is TRBV9, the J call TRBJ2-1; maybe TRBD2 (6 bases). Input material: peripheral blood. CDR3 sequence reads: CASSVRLGFDEQFF. The CDR3 nucleotides read TGTGCCAGCAGCGTCCGACTAGGCTTCGATGAGCAGTTCTTC. The full variable domain, its missing parts supplied by reference TRBV9 and TRBJ2-1, is DSGVTQTPKHLITATGQRVTLRCSPRSGDLSVYWYQQSLDQGLQFLIQYYNGEERAKGNILERFSAQQFPDLHSELNLSSLELGDSALYFCASSVRLGFDEQFFGPGTRLTVL.